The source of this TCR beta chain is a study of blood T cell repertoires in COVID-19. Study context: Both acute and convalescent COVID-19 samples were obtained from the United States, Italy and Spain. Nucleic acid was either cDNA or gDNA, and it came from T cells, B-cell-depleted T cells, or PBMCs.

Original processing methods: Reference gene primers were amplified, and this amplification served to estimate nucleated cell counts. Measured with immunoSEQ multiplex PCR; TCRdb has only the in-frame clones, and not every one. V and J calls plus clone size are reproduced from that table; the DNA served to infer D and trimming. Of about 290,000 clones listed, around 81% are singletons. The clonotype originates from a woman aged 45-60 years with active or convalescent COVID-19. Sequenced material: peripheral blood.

The CDR3 here is CASSEGGRNQPQHF. CDR3 sequence (DNA): TGTGCCAGCAGTGAAGGGGGGCGCAATCAGCCCCAGCATTTT. V gene TRBV2 combines with J gene TRBJ1-5, with D possibly TRBD1 on 6 matching bases. CDR1 is SNHLY, CDR2 FYNNEI, per germline. Between the trimmed V and J ends, which lost 1 base and 2 bases, there was a span of 6 bases. The CDR3 spans 14 residues.